Detailed here is one T cell receptor (beta chain). The sample comes from a study of shared clonotypes between healthy human individuals. CD8 cells regarded as naive lacked CD45RO, were positively chosen for CCR7, and omitted terminally differentiated effector memory CD45RA+ cells. Assay execution proceeded at the deep level. Investigators spread the genomic DNA of each subset evenly over several immunoSEQ plates. Replicate PCRs from sorted subsets contained around 190 ng DNA, which is 29,000 or so T cell genomes. Generated by immunoSEQ multiplex PCR, the TCRdb table keeps only in-frame clones and is missing some. There are millions of clones in the sample; about 95% occur only once, and around 1.1% lies in the top ten. CDR1 and CDR2 from the germline V gene are PRHDT and FYEKMQ (reference sequence). The CDR3 has 16 residues. V dropped 2 bases and J dropped 3; count of bases not matched to a gene: 9.

This TCR derives from a man younger than 30 in good health. This chain uses TRBV13 with TRBJ2-7; 8 positions match TRBD1. The sample was naive CD8+ T cells sorted from blood. This chain's CDR3 is CASSLYAQGQGYEQYF. The CDR3 nucleotides are TGTGCCAGCAGCTTATACGCTCAAGGACAGGGCTACGAGCAGTACTTC.